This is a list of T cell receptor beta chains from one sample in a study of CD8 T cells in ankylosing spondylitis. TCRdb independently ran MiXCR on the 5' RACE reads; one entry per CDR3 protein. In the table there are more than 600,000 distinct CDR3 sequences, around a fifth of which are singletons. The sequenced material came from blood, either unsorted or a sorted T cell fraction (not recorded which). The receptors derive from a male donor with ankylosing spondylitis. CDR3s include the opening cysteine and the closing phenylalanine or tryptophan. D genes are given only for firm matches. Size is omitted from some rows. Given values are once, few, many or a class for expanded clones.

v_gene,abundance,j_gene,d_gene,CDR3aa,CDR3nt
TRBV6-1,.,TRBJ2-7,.,CASTSGQRSSYEQYF,TGTGCCAGCACCTCCGGACAGAGGAGCTCCTACGAGCAGTACTTC
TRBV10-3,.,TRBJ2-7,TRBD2,CAISLAGAYEQYF,TGTGCCATCAGTTTAGCGGGAGCCTACGAGCAGTACTTC
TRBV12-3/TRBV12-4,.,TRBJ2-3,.,CASSPQALRDTQYF,TGTGCCAGCAGCCCCCAGGCCCTTCGGGATACGCAGTATTTT
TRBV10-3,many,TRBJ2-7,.,CAISERASSYEQYF,TGTGCCATCAGTGAGAGGGCATCTTCCTACGAGCAGTACTTC
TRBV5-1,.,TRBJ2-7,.,CASSLSPTETYEQYF,TGCGCCAGCAGCTTGTCGCCCACAGAGACCTACGAGCAGTACTTC
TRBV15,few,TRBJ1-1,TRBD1,CATSIDRAAEAFF,TGTGCCACCAGCATTGACAGGGCGGCTGAAGCTTTCTTT
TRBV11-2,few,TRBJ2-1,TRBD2,CASSHRAGGVNEQFF,TGTGCCAGCAGCCATAGAGCGGGAGGCGTGAATGAGCAGTTCTTC
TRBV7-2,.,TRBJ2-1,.,CASSLGAPSSYNEQFF,TGTGCCAGCAGCTTGGGGGCTCCGAGCTCCTACAATGAGCAGTTCTTC
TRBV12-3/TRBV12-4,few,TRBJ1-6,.,CASSLRGGSSPLHF,TGTGCCAGCAGTTTAAGGGGAGGGTCATCACCCCTCCACTTT
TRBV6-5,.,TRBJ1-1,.,CASSYGVGTEAFF,TGTGCCAGCAGTTACGGGGTTGGGACTGAAGCTTTCTTT
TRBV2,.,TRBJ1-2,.,CASSNRVDGYTF,TGTGCCAGCAGTAACAGGGTGGATGGCTACACCTTC
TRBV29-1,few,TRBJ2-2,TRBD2,CSVRTSRGTGELFF,TGCAGCGTGCGGACTAGTCGAGGTACCGGGGAGCTGTTTTTT
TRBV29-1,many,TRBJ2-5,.,CSVGSLASRETQYF,TGCAGCGTCGGGTCCTTAGCGAGTAGGGAGACCCAGTACTTC
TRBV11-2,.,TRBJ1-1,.,CASSLDLGTALNTEAFF,TGTGCCAGCAGCTTAGATCTAGGGACGGCACTGAACACTGAAGCTTTCTTT
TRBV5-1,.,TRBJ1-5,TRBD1,CASSLTGENQPQHF,TGCGCCAGCAGCTTGACAGGGGAGAATCAGCCCCAGCATTTT
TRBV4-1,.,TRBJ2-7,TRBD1,CASSQTGTEFYEQYF,TGCGCCAGCAGCCAGACCGGGACAGAGTTTTACGAGCAGTACTTC
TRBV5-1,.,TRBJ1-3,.,CASSNNRPGTGNTIYF,TGCGCCAGCAGCAATAACCGACCCGGGACAGGAAACACCATATATTTT
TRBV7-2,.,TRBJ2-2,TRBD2,CASSLVGLAGGGELFF,TGTGCCAGCAGCTTAGTTGGTCTAGCGGGAGGAGGGGAGCTGTTTTTT
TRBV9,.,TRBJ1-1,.,CASSVEGGRRTEAFF,TGTGCCAGCAGCGTAGAGGGGGGGCGGAGAACTGAAGCTTTCTTT
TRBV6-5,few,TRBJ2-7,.,CASSYGAGTAEQYF,TGTGCCAGCAGTTACGGGGCGGGAACAGCCGAGCAGTACTTC
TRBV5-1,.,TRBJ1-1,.,CASSLFTGGVGEAFF,TGCGCCAGCAGCTTGTTCACGGGGGGCGTAGGTGAAGCTTTCTTT
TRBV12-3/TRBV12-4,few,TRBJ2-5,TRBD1,CASTRPGQGREETQYF,TGTGCCAGCACGCGCCCGGGACAGGGGAGAGAAGAGACCCAGTACTTC
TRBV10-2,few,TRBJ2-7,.,CASSDWNYEQYF,TGCGCCAGCAGTGACTGGAACTACGAGCAGTACTTC
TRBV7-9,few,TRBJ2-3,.,CASSLAVPTDTQYF,TGTGCCAGCAGCTTAGCGGTTCCGACGGATACGCAGTATTTT
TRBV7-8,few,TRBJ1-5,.,CASSLAPAGGQPQHF,TGTGCCAGCAGCTTAGCGCCCGCCGGGGGGCAGCCCCAGCATTTT
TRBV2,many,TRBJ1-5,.,CASSEDLGFQPQHF,TGTGCCAGCAGTGAAGACCTGGGGTTTCAGCCCCAGCATTTT
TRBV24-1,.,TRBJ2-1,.,CATSDPNSYNEQFF,TGTGCCACCAGTGACCCTAACTCCTACAATGAGCAGTTCTTC
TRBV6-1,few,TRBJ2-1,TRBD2,CASRSEIAGAGEQFF,TGTGCCAGCAGATCCGAAATAGCGGGAGCGGGAGAGCAGTTCTTC
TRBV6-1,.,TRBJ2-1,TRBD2,CASRSREDDGTIKQFF,TGTGCCAGCAGGTCCCGGGAGGACGACGGGACTATTAAGCAGTTCTTC
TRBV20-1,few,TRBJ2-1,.,CSAMTYRSYNEQFF,TGCAGTGCTATGACTTACCGCTCCTACAATGAGCAGTTCTTC
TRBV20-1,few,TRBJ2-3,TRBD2,CSATGYVGGRTDTQYF,TGCAGTGCTACAGGGTACGTGGGAGGGCGGACAGATACGCAGTATTTT
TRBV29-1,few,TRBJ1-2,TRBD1,CSVRQGFNYGYTF,TGCAGCGTGCGACAGGGTTTTAACTATGGCTACACCTTC
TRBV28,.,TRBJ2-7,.,CASRVEKGLNEQYF,TGTGCCAGCAGAGTCGAAAAGGGGCTAAACGAGCAGTACTTC
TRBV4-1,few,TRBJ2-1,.,CASSKTQDLLTWGEQFF,TGCGCCAGCAGCAAGACACAGGATCTCCTTACGTGGGGTGAGCAGTTCTTC
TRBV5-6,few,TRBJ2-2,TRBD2,CASSPTLGLAGGLSTGELFF,TGTGCCAGCAGTCCGACGCTGGGACTAGCGGGAGGCCTCTCCACCGGGGAGCTGTTTTTT
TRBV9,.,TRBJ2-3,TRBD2,CASSDSGSTDTQYF,TGTGCCAGCAGCGATAGCGGGAGCACAGATACGCAGTATTTT
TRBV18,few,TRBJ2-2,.,CASQRQETGELFF,TGTGCCAGCCAAAGACAGGAGACCGGGGAGCTGTTTTTT
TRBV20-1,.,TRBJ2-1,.,CSWRTLYSYNEQFF,TGCAGTTGGAGGACCTTATACTCCTACAATGAGCAGTTCTTC
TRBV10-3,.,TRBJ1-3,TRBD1,CAMTGTGGLTGNTIYF,TGTGCCATGACCGGGACAGGGGGCTTAACTGGAAACACCATATATTTT
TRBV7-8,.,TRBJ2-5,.,CASRQDRQETQYF,TGTGCCAGCCGCCAGGACCGCCAAGAGACCCAGTACTTC
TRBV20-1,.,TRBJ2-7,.,CSARVNYEQYF,TGCAGTGCTAGAGTCAACTACGAGCAGTACTTC
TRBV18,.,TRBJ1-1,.,CASSRGTKVDTEAFF,TGTGCCAGCTCACGGGGGACAAAGGTAGACACTGAAGCTTTCTTT
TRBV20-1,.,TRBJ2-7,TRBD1,CSAVGSGTGGGSYEQYF,TGCAGTGCTGTGGGCTCCGGGACAGGGGGAGGATCCTACGAGCAGTACTTC
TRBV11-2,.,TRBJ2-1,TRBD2,CASSLVGGGAGAYNEQFF,TGTGCCAGCAGCTTAGTGGGGGGAGGGGCGGGAGCTTATAATGAGCAGTTCTTC